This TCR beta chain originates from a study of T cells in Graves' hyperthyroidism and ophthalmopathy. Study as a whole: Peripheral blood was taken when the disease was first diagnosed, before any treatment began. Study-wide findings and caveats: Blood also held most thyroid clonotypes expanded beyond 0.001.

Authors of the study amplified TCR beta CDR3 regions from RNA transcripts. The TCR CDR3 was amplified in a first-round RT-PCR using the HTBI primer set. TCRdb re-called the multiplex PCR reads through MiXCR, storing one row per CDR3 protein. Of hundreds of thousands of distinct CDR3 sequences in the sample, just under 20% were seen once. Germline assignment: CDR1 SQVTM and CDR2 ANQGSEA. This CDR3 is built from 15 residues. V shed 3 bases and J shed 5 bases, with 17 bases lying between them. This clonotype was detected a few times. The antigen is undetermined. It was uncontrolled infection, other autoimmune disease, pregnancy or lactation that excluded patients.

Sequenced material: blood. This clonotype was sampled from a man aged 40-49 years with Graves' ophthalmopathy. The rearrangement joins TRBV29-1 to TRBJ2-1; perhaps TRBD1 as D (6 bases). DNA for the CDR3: TGCAGCGTTGAGTTAGGGACAAACCAACACAATGAGCAGTTCTTC. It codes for CSVELGTNQHNEQFF.